This TCR beta chain was identified during a study of T cells in Graves' hyperthyroidism and ophthalmopathy. Authors of the study amplified TCR beta CDR3 regions from RNA transcripts. The TCR CDR3 first-round RT-PCR relied on the HTBI primer set. TCRdb reprocessed the multiplex PCR reads with MiXCR, giving one entry per CDR3 protein. The sample holds about 600,000 distinct CDR3 sequences, 14% seen once. Per the germline V gene, CDR1 is MDHEN and CDR2 is SYDVKM. CDR3 length: 17 residues. J lost 4 bases, V lost 2 bases, and 10 bases had no gene match. This chain connects TRBV28 to TRBJ1-4, with 7 bases matching TRBD1. The sequencing sample was made of blood. This clonotype originated in a young woman with Graves' ophthalmopathy. CDR3 in amino acids: CASSLGVGGQLNEKLFF. Written as DNA, the CDR3 is TGTGCCAGCAGTTTAGGTGTTGGGGGACAGCTTAATGAAAAACTGTTTTTT.